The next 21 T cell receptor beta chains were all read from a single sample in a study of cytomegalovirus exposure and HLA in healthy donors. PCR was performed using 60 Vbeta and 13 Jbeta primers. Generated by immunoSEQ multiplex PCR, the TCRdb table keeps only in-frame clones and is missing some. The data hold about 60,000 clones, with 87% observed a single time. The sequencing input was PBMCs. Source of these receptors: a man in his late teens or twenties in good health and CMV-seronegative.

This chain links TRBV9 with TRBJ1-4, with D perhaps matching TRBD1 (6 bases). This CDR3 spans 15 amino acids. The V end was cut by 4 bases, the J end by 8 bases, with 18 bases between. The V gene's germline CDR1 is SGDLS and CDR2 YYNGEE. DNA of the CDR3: TGTGCCAGCAGCCCCTCCTCAGGGGTGAGGGAAAAACTGTTTTTT. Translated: CASSPSSGVREKLFF.

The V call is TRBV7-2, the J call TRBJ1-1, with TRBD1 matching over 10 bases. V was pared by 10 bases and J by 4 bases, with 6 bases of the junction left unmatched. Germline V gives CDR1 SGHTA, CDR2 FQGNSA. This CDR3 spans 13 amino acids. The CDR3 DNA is TGTGCCACCTTGACAGGGGGCGCCACTGAAGCTTTCTTT. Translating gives CATLTGGATEAFF.

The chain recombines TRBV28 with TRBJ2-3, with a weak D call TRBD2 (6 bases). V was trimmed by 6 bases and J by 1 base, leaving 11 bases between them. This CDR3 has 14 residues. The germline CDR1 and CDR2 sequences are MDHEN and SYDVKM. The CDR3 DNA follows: TGTGCCAGCAGCTCCACGGGGGGCACAGATACGCAGTATTTT. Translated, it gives CASSSTGGTDTQYF. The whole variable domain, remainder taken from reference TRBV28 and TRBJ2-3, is DVKVTQSSRYLVKRTGEKVFLECVQDMDHENMFWYRQDPGLGLRLIYFSYDVKMKEKGDIPEGYSVSREKKERFSLILESASTNQTSMYLCASSSTGGTDTQYFGPGTRLTVL.

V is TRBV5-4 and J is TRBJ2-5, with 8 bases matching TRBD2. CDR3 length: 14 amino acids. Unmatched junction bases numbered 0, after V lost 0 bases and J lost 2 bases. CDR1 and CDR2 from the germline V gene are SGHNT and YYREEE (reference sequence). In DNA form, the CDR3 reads TGTGCCAGCAGCTTGGCTAGCGGGCAAGAGACCCAGTACTTC. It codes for CASSLASGQETQYF. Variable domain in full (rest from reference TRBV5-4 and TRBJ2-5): ETGVTQSPTHLIKTRGQQVTLRCSSQSGHNTVSWYQQALGQGPQFIFQYYREEENGRGNFPPRFSGLQFPNYSSELNVNALELDDSALYLCASSLASGQETQYFGPGTRLLVL.

The CDR3, as DNA: TGCAGCGTTGATCCCGGAGGCAATCAGCCCCAGCATTTT. It encodes CSVDPGGNQPQHF. The chain combines TRBV29-1 with TRBJ1-5; D gene ambiguous. Germline V gives CDR1 SQVTM, CDR2 ANQGSEA. This CDR3 is 13 amino acids long. Between the trimmed V and J ends, which lost 3 bases and 2 bases, there was a span of 8 bases.

The CDR3 DNA is TGCGCCAGCAGCCAAGATCCCTCAACAGGGAGCGAGCAGTACTTC. Translating it yields CASSQDPSTGSEQYF. The genes are TRBV4-1 and TRBJ2-7; D is perhaps TRBD1 (6 bases). CDR3 length: 15 residues. Trimming pared 0 bases from V and 6 bases from J, leaving 15 bases between. Per the germline V gene, CDR1 is MGHRA and CDR2 is YSYEKL.

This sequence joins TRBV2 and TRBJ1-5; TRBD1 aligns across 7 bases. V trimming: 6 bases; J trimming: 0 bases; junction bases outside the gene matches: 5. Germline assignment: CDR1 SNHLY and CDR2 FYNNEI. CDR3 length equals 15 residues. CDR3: CASSRDSISNQPQHF. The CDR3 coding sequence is TGTGCCAGCAGCCGGGACAGCATTAGCAATCAGCCCCAGCATTTT.

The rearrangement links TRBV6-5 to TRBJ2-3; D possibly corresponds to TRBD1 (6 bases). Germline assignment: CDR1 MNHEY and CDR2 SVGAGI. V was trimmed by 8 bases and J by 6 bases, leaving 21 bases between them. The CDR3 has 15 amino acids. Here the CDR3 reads CASSYGQGPGDTQYF. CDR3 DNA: TGTGCCAGCTCGTACGGGCAGGGGCCCGGGGATACGCAGTATTTT.

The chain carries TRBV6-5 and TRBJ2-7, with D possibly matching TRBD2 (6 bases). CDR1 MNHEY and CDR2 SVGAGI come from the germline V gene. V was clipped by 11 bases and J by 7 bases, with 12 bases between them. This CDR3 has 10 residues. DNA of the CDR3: TGTGCCGCGGGGACTCTTGAGCAGTACTTC. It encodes CAAGTLEQYF.

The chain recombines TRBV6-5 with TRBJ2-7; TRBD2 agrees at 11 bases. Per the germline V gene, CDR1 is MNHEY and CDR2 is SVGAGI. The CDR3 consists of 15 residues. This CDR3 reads CTTRNLAGGSYEQYF. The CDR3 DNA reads TGTACTACCAGGAATCTAGCGGGGGGCTCCTACGAGCAGTACTTC.

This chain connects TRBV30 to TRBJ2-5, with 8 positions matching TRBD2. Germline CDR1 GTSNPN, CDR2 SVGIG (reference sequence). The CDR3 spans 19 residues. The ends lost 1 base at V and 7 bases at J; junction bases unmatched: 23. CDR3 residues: CAWSAPKRGPPTRGVTQYF. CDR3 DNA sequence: TGTGCCTGGAGTGCCCCCAAGCGGGGGCCCCCCACCCGGGGTGTGACCCAGTACTTC. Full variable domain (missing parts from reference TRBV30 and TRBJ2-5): SQTIHQWPATLVQPVGSPLSLECTVEGTSNPNLYWYRQAAGRGLQLLFYSVGIGQISSEVPQNLSASRPQDRQFILSSKKLLLSDSGFYLCAWSAPKRGPPTRGVTQYFGPGTRLLVL.

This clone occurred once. In nucleotides, the CDR3 is TGTGCCAGCAGCCTAGCTCCGACGGGAGGAAACACCATATATTTT. As protein: CASSLAPTGGNTIYF. The chain is built from TRBV14 and TRBJ1-3; no firm D call. The CDR3 is made up of 15 amino acids. Germline V gene sequence: CDR1 SGHDN, CDR2 FVKESK. The ends were cut back, 4 bases at V and 4 bases at J, with 14 bases in the middle.

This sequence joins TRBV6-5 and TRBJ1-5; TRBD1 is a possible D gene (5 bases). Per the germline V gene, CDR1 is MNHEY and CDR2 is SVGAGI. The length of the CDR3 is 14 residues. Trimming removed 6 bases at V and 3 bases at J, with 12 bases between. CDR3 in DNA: TGTGCCAGCAGGGCGGGACGGAACAATCAGCCCCAGCATTTT. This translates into CASRAGRNNQPQHF.

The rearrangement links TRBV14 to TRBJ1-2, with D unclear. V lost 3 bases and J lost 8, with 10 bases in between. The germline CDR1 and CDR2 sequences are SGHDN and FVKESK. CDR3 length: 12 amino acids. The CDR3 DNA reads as TGTGCCAGCAGCCACGGGAGTTACGGCTACACCTTC. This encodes CASSHGSYGYTF.

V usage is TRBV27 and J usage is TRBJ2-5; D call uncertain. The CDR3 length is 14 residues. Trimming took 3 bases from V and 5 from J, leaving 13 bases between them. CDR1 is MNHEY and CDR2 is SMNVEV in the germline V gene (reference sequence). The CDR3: CASSFTLKEETQYF. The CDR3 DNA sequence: TGTGCCAGCAGTTTTACCCTAAAGGAGGAGACCCAGTACTTC.

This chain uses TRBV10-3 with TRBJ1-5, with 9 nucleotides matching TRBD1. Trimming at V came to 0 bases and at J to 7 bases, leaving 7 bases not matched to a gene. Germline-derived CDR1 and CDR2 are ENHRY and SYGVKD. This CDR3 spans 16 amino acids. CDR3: CAISESGGQGSQPQHF. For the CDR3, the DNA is TGTGCCATCAGTGAGTCGGGGGGACAGGGAAGCCAGCCCCAGCATTTT.

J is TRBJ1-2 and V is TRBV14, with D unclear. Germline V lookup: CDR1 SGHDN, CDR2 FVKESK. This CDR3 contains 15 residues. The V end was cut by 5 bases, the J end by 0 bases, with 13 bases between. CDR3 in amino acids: CASSYGLDSNYGYTF. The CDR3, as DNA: TGTGCCAGCAGCTACGGACTGGACTCTAACTATGGCTACACCTTC.

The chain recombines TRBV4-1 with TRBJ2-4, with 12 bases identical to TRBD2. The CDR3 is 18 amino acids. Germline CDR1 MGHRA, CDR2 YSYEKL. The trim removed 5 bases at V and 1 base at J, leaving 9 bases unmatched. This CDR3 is CASSGTSGGSIAKNIQYF. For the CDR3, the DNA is TGCGCCAGCAGCGGCACTAGCGGGGGGTCGATTGCCAAAAACATTCAGTACTTC.

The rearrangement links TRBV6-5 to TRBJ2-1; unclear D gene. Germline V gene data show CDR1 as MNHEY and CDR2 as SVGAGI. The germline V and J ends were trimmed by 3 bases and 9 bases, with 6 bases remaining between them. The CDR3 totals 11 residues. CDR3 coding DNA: TGTGCCAGCAGTTATGCTAGTGAGCAGTTCTTC. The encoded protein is CASSYASEQFF.

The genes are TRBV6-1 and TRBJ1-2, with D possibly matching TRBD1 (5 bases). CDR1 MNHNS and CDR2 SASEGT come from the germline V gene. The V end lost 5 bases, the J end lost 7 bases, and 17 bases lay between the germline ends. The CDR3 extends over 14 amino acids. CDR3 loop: CASSTQGGAFGYTF. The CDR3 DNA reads TGTGCCAGCAGTACACAAGGAGGGGCTTTTGGCTACACCTTC.

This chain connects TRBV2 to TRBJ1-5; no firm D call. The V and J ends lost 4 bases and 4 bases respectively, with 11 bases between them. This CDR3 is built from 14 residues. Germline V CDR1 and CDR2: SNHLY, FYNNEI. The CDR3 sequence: CASSAGRENQPQHF. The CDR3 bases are TGTGCCAGCAGTGCTGGGAGGGAAAATCAGCCCCAGCATTTT. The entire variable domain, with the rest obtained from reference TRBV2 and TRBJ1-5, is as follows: EPEVTQTPSHQVTQMGQEVILRCVPISNHLYFYWYRQILGQKVEFLVSFYNNEISEKSEIFDDQFSVERPDGSNFTLKIRSTKLEDSAMYFCASSAGRENQPQHFGDGTRLSIL.